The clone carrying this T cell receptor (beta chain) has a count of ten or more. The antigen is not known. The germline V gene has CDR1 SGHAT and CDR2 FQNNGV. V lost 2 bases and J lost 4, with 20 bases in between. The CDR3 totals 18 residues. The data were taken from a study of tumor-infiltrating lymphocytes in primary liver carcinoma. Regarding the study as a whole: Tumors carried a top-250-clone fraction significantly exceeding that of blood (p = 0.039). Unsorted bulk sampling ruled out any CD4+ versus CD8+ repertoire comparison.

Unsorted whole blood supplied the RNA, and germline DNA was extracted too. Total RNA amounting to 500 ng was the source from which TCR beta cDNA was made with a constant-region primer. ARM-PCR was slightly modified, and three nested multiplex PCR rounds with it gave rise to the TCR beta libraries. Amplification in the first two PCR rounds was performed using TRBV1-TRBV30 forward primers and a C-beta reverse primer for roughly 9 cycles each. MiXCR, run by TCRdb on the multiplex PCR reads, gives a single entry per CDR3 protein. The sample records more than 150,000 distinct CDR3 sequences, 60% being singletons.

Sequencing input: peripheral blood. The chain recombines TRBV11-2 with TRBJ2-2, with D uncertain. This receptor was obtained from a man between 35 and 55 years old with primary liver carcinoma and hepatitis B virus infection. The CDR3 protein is CASSLKASPAPGTGELFF. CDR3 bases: TGTGCCAGCAGCTTAAAGGCGTCCCCCGCCCCCGGCACCGGGGAGCTGTTTTTT.